These T cell receptor beta chains were read from a single sample in a study of OX40 agonist ivuxolimab in advanced cancers. TCRdb's copy holds only in-frame clones and misses some; the assay was immunoSEQ multiplex PCR. The repertoire holds tens of thousands of clones, with approximately 90% as singletons. The material sequenced was CD4+ or CD8+ T cells sorted from blood, taken in a trial of the OX40 agonist ivuxolimab. The receptors shown here come from an adult with an advanced solid tumor such as melanoma, head and neck, liver or kidney cancer. CDR3s include the opening cysteine and the closing phenylalanine or tryptophan. D genes are given only for firm matches. Only part of the rows carry a size: once, few, many, or a class if the clone is expanded.

TRBV12-5	-	-	TRBJ1-5	CASGFGLTSNQPQHF	TGTGCTAGTGGTTTCGGACTGACTAGCAATCAGCCCCAGCATTTT
TRBV19	TRBD1	once	TRBJ1-2	CASSGTGTFNYGYTF	TGTGCCAGTTCCGGGACAGGGACCTTTAACTATGGCTACACCTTC
TRBV27	TRBD1	once	TRBJ2-3	CASSLRGTGVDTQYF	TGTGCCAGCAGTTTAAGAGGGACAGGGGTGGATACGCAGTATTTT
TRBV10-3	TRBD1	-	TRBJ1-3	CAIREPDRVAGNTIYF	TGTGCCATCAGGGAACCAGACAGGGTTGCCGGAAACACCATATATTTT
TRBV5-4	-	-	TRBJ1-1	CASRLTGLDTEAFF	TGTGCCAGCAGACTAACAGGGTTGGACACTGAAGCTTTCTTT
TRBV4-1	TRBD1	few	TRBJ1-1	CASSQVGRGGVNTEAFF	TGCGCCAGCAGCCAAGTGGGCAGGGGGGGAGTGAACACTGAAGCTTTCTTT
TRBV7-9	-	-	TRBJ1-5	CASSKDRSNQPQHF	TGTGCCAGCAGCAAGGACAGAAGCAATCAGCCCCAGCATTTT
TRBV7-9	-	-	TRBJ1-4	CASSRLTGEKLFF	TGTGCCAGCAGTAGGCTGACGGGTGAAAAACTGTTTTTT
TRBV9	-	-	TRBJ1-2	CASSPHQEHTYGYTF	TGTGCCAGCAGCCCCCACCAGGAACATACCTATGGCTACACCTTC
TRBV7-2	TRBD2	-	TRBJ2-1	CASSASQGGGYNEQFF	TGTGCCAGCAGCGCCTCCCAGGGCGGGGGGTACAATGAGCAGTTCTTC
TRBV18	TRBD1	-	TRBJ2-7	CASSPGTGGPYEQYF	TGTGCCAGCTCACCCGGGACAGGGGGACCCTACGAGCAGTACTTC
TRBV27	-	-	TRBJ2-5	CASSLFQGSLETQYF	TGTGCCAGCAGTTTATTCCAGGGCTCGTTAGAGACCCAGTACTTC
TRBV7-2	-	-	TRBJ2-7	CASSRGADSPWQYF	TGTGCCAGCAGCCGTGGCGCGGACAGCCCCTGGCAGTACTTC
TRBV19	TRBD1	-	TRBJ1-1	CASSRSQGRVNTEAFF	TGTGCCAGTAGTCGCTCACAGGGGCGGGTTAACACTGAAGCTTTCTTT
TRBV6-1	-	-	TRBJ1-2	CASSWGGGYTF	TGTGCCAGCAGTTGGGGAGGTGGCTACACCTTC
TRBV2	-	-	TRBJ1-5	CASRVEINQPQHF	TGTGCCAGCAGAGTCGAGATTAATCAGCCCCAGCATTTT
TRBV19	-	-	TRBJ1-2	CASSIGGMYYGYTF	TGTGCCAGTAGTATAGGGGGAATGTACTATGGCTACACCTTC
TRBV7-2	-	-	TRBJ1-5	CASSLGPNQPQHF	TGTGCCAGCAGTTTAGGACCCAATCAGCCCCAGCATTTT
TRBV5-1	TRBD1	-	TRBJ2-3	CASSLGDRGTDTQYF	TGCGCCAGCAGCTTGGGGGACAGGGGCACAGATACGCAGTATTTT
TRBV30	-	-	TRBJ1-1	CAWIRPIMNTEAFF	TGTGCCTGGATTCGGCCGATTATGAACACTGAAGCTTTCTTT
TRBV4-3	-	-	TRBJ1-1	CASSRPSGPRNTEAFF	TGCGCCAGCAGCCGCCCTTCCGGGCCGAGGAACACTGAAGCTTTCTTT
TRBV5-1	-	-	TRBJ2-3	CASSLGGPSTDTQYF	TGCGCCAGCAGCTTGGGGGGCCCTAGCACAGATACGCAGTATTTT
TRBV5-4	-	-	TRBJ1-2	CASSPGQIAYGYTF	TGTGCCAGCAGCCCCGGACAGATCGCCTATGGCTACACCTTC
TRBV4-1	-	-	TRBJ2-3	CASSQELGASPPDTQYF	TGCGCCAGCAGCCAAGAACTAGGCGCTAGCCCCCCAGATACGCAGTATTTT
TRBV6-4	TRBD1	-	TRBJ2-1	CASSDLDRGVNEQFF	TGTGCCAGCAGTGACTTGGACAGGGGGGTCAATGAGCAGTTCTTC
TRBV5-1	-	once	TRBJ1-4	CASSITGATNEKLFF	TGCGCCAGCAGCATAACAGGAGCAACTAATGAAAAACTGTTTTTT
TRBV5-1	-	-	TRBJ2-1	CASKKGNNEQFF	TGCGCCAGCAAGAAGGGTAACAATGAGCAGTTCTTC
TRBV5-4	-	-	TRBJ1-1	CASSLWKNTEAFF	TGTGCCAGCAGCTTGTGGAAGAACACTGAAGCTTTCTTT
TRBV18	TRBD1	-	TRBJ2-3	CASSQTGSASTDTQYF	TGTGCCAGCTCTCAGACAGGGTCCGCTAGCACAGATACGCAGTATTTT
TRBV4-3	-	-	TRBJ1-4	CASSQAGGGEKLFF	TGCGCCAGCAGCCAGGCAGGCGGGGGTGAAAAACTGTTTTTT
TRBV15	-	once	TRBJ2-2	CATSRDLSRIGELFF	TGTGCCACCAGCAGAGATCTTTCCCGTATCGGGGAGCTGTTTTTT
TRBV20-1	-	-	TRBJ1-3	CSAQTGNTIYF	TGCAGTGCCCAAACTGGAAACACCATATATTTT
TRBV29-1	-	-	TRBJ2-3	CSARGQPTDTQYF	TGCAGCGCCCGGGGACAACCCACAGATACGCAGTATTTT
TRBV5-1	-	-	TRBJ1-2	CASSLVPGGNYGYTF	TGCGCCAGCAGCTTGGTTCCGGGGGGCAACTATGGCTACACCTTC
TRBV6-5	-	-	TRBJ1-2	CASSYPRAGGYTF	TGTGCCAGCAGTTACCCCCGGGCGGGGGGCTACACCTTC
TRBV18	-	-	TRBJ2-7	CASSPGTNLEQYF	TGTGCCAGCTCACCCGGGACAAATCTCGAGCAGTACTTC
TRBV6-6	-	-	TRBJ1-4	CASSYSTVGEKLFF	TGTGCCAGCAGTTACTCGACTGTAGGTGAAAAACTGTTTTTT
TRBV5-8	-	-	TRBJ2-5	CASSPAGRQETQYF	TGTGCCAGCAGTCCGGCCGGGAGACAAGAGACCCAGTACTTC
TRBV6-1	TRBD2	-	TRBJ2-7	CASSHSSGGDFEQYF	TGTGCCAGCAGTCATTCTAGCGGGGGGGATTTCGAGCAGTACTTC
TRBV19	TRBD1	-	TRBJ2-7	CASRPDRVAYEQYF	TGTGCCAGTAGACCGGACAGGGTGGCCTACGAGCAGTACTTC
TRBV5-4	TRBD1	-	TRBJ2-1	CASSRGQVLYNEQFF	TGTGCCAGCAGCCGGGGACAGGTACTCTACAATGAGCAGTTCTTC
TRBV9	-	-	TRBJ1-4	CASSADTGPIATNEKLFF	TGTGCCAGCAGCGCCGATACTGGACCAATTGCAACTAATGAAAAACTGTTTTTT
TRBV10-2	TRBD1	-	TRBJ2-7	CASRADRVVQYEQYF	TGCGCCAGCAGGGCAGACAGGGTGGTTCAGTACGAGCAGTACTTC
TRBV11-2	TRBD1	-	TRBJ1-5	CASSSRQGPSRNQPQHF	TGTGCCAGCAGCTCCCGACAGGGCCCCAGTCGCAATCAGCCCCAGCATTTT
TRBV7-2	-	few	TRBJ1-1	CASSLVGVNTEAFF	TGTGCCAGCAGCTTAGTGGGCGTGAACACTGAAGCTTTCTTT
TRBV27	TRBD1	-	TRBJ1-2	CASSLTGTGGYGYTF	TGTGCCAGCAGTTTAACCGGGACAGGGGGCTATGGCTACACCTTC
TRBV5-6	TRBD1	-	TRBJ1-6	CASSLAGTGNSPLHF	TGTGCCAGCAGCTTGGCTGGGACAGGCAATTCACCCCTCCACTTT
TRBV6-1	-	-	TRBJ2-7	CASGSGGGVQYF	TGTGCCAGCGGAAGTGGGGGCGGCGTGCAGTACTTC
TRBV6-4	-	-	TRBJ2-1	CARSRRGTYNEQFF	TGTGCCAGGAGTCGGCGGGGAACCTACAATGAGCAGTTCTTC
TRBV30	-	few	TRBJ1-6	CAWGGQNSPLHF	TGTGCCTGGGGAGGACAGAATTCACCCCTCCACTTT
TRBV30	TRBD2	-	TRBJ2-2	CARTRGADTGELFF	TGTGCCCGGACGCGGGGGGCGGACACCGGGGAGCTGTTTTTT
TRBV11-2	-	-	TRBJ2-7	CASSLDPRRVTRREQYF	TGTGCCAGCAGCTTAGATCCAAGGCGGGTGACTAGAAGAGAGCAGTACTTC
TRBV5-6	-	-	TRBJ1-3	CASSPQAVSGNTIYF	TGTGCCAGCAGCCCGCAGGCGGTCTCTGGAAACACCATATATTTT
TRBV14	-	-	TRBJ2-5	CASSQVWMTQYF	TGTGCCAGCAGCCAAGTTTGGATGACCCAGTACTTC
TRBV30	-	once	TRBJ1-2	CAWTGSSNYGYTF	TGTGCCTGGACCGGATCCTCCAACTATGGCTACACCTTC
TRBV18	-	once	TRBJ2-7	CASSSGNYEQYF	TGTGCCAGCTCATCGGGCAACTACGAGCAGTACTTC
TRBV9	TRBD1	-	TRBJ2-7	CASSAETGVKDEQYF	TGTGCCAGCAGCGCCGAGACAGGGGTAAAGGACGAGCAGTACTTC
TRBV7-9	TRBD1	-	TRBJ2-5	CASSLGQTQETQYF	TGTGCCAGCAGCCTGGGACAGACACAAGAGACCCAGTACTTC
TRBV6-5	-	-	TRBJ1-2	CASSRTGFSYTF	TGTGCCAGCAGTCGAACAGGGTTCAGCTACACCTTC